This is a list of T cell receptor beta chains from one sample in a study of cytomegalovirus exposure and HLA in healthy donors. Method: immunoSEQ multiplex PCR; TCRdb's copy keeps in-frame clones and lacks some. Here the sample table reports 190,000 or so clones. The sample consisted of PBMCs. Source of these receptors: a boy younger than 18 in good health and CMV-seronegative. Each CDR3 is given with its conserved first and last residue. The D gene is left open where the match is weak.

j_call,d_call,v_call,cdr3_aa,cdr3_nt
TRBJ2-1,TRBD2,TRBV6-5,CATRGPSGPGEQFF,TGTGCCACCCGAGGGCCTAGCGGGCCCGGTGAGCAGTTCTTC
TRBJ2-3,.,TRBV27,CASSFSLNTDTQYF,TGTGCCAGCAGTTTTTCTTTAAACACAGATACGCAGTATTTT
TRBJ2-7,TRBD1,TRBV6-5,CACGTGNEQYF,TGTGCCTGCGGGACAGGGAACGAGCAGTACTTC
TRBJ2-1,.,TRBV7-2,CASSPATAPYNEQFF,TGTGCCAGCAGCCCAGCGACGGCCCCCTACAATGAGCAGTTCTTC
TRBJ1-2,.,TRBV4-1,CASSQGSTPDGYTF,TGCGCCAGCAGCCAAGGATCGACTCCGGATGGCTACACCTTC
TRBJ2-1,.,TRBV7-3,CASSLTRSSSYNEQFF,TGTGCCAGCAGCTTAACCCGATCGAGCTCCTACAATGAGCAGTTCTTC
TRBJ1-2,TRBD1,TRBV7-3,CASSADGQAMGGYTF,TGTGCCAGCAGCGCCGATGGACAGGCCATGGGGGGCTACACCTTC
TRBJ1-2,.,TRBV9,CASSSRGGNYGYTF,TGTGCCAGCAGCTCAAGGGGGGGGAACTATGGCTACACCTTC
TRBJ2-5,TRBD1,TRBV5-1,CASSWGQGPVETQYF,TGCGCCAGCAGCTGGGGACAGGGTCCGGTCGAGACCCAGTACTTC
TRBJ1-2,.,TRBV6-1,CASSVAENYGYTF,TGTGCCAGCAGTGTGGCCGAAAACTATGGCTACACCTTC
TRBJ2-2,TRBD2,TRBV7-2,CASSQTSEHTGELFF,TGTGCCAGCAGCCAGACTAGCGAGCACACCGGGGAGCTGTTTTTT
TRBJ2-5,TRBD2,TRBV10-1,CASSEGLAGAETQYF,TGCGCCAGCAGTGAGGGACTAGCGGGGGCAGAGACCCAGTACTTC
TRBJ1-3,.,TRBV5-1,CASSLAGGGNTIYF,TGCGCCAGCAGCTTGGCGGGGGGTGGAAACACCATATATTTT
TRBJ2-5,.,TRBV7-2,CASSLGRNKETQYF,TGTGCCAGCAGCTTAGGGCGGAATAAAGAGACCCAGTACTTC
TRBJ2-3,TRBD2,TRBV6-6,CASVGGGKDTQYF,TGTGCCAGCGTTGGCGGGGGTAAAGATACGCAGTATTTT
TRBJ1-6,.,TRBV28,CASSFLLRDTYNSPLHF,TGTGCCAGCAGTTTCTTGCTCCGGGACACTTATAATTCACCCCTCCACTTT
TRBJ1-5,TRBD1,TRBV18,CASSPTGGDQPQHF,TGTGCCAGCTCACCGACAGGGGGCGATCAGCCCCAGCATTTT
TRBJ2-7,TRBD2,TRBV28,CASSFPLSGGAYEQYF,TGTGCCAGCAGTTTCCCCTTAAGCGGGGGGGCCTACGAGCAGTACTTC
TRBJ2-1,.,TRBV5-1,CASGRRTRGGNNEQFF,TGCGCCAGCGGCCGACGGACCAGAGGAGGGAACAATGAGCAGTTCTTC
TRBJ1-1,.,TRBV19,CASRIAGNGNTEAFF,TGTGCCAGTAGGATTGCAGGGAATGGGAACACTGAAGCTTTCTTT
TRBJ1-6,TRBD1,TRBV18,CASSPDRVDSPLHF,TGTGCCAGCTCACCCGACAGGGTAGATTCACCCCTCCACTTT
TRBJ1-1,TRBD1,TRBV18,CASSAQGARDTEAFF,TGTGCCAGCTCAGCCCAGGGGGCGAGAGACACTGAAGCTTTCTTT
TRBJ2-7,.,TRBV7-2,CASSLDPGATKEQYF,TGTGCCAGCAGCTTAGATCCGGGAGCTACTAAGGAGCAGTACTTC
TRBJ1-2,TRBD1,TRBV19,CASSIVLGQANYGYTF,TGTGCCAGTAGTATAGTATTGGGACAGGCGAACTATGGCTACACCTTC
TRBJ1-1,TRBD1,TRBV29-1,CSAQQGESTEAFF,TGCAGCGCGCAACAGGGGGAGAGCACTGAAGCTTTCTTT
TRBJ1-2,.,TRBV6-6,CASTEPGDGYTF,TGTGCCAGCACGGAACCAGGGGATGGCTACACCTTC
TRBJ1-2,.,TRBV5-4,CASSGGQGYGYTF,TGTGCCAGCAGCGGCGGGCAGGGGTATGGCTACACCTTC
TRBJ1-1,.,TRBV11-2,CASSLGGSGPFF,TGTGCCAGCAGCTTGGGAGGTTCTGGGCCTTTCTTT
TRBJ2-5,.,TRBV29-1,CSVDGGARETQYF,TGCAGCGTTGATGGGGGGGCTCGGGAGACCCAGTACTTC
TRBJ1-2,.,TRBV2,CASNRGGTHGYTF,TGTGCCAGCAATCGGGGTGGGACTCATGGCTACACCTTC
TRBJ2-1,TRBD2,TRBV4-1,CASSQDRGDNEQFF,TGCGCCAGCAGCCAAGACCGGGGGGACAATGAGCAGTTCTTC
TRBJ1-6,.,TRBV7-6,CASSLRGLSPLHF,TGTGCCAGCAGCCTCAGAGGTCTTTCACCCCTCCACTTT
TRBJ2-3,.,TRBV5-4,CASSLEVSGSTDTQYF,TGTGCCAGCAGCTTGGAGGTTAGCGGTAGCACAGATACGCAGTATTTT
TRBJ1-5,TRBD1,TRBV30,CGVGQGGNQPQHF,TGTGGGGTCGGACAGGGAGGGAATCAGCCCCAGCATTTT
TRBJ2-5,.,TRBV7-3,CASSQLDSQETQYF,TGTGCCAGCAGCCAACTAGACTCGCAAGAGACCCAGTACTTC
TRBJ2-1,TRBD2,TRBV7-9,CASSLTSGRFGYNEQFF,TGTGCCAGCAGTCTCACTAGCGGGCGGTTTGGATACAATGAGCAGTTCTTC
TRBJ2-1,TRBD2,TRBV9,CASSLGGGAREQFF,TGTGCCAGCAGTCTGGGCGGGGGGGCGCGGGAGCAGTTCTTC
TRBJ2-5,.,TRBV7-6,CASSLSGSTSETQYF,TGTGCCAGCAGCTTATCGGGGAGCACGTCGGAGACCCAGTACTTC
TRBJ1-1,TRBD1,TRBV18,CASSPDRDVYTEAFF,TGTGCCAGCTCACCTGACAGGGACGTGTACACTGAAGCTTTCTTT
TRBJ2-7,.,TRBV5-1,CASSPGISYEQYF,TGCGCTAGCAGTCCGGGGATCTCCTACGAGCAGTACTTC